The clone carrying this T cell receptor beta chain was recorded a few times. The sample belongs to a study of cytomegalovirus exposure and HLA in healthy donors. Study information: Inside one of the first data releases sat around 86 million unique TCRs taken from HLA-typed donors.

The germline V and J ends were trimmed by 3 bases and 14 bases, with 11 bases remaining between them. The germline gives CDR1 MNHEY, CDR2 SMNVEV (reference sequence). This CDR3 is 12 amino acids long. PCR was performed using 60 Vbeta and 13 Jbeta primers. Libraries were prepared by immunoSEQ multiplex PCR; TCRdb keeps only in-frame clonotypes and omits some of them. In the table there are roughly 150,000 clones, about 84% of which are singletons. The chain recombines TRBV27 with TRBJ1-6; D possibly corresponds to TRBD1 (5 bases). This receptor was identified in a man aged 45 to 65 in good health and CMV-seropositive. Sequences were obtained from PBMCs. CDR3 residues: CASSFWGGSLHF. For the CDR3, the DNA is TGTGCCAGCAGTTTTTGGGGGGGATCCCTCCACTTT.